This T cell receptor (beta chain) came from a study of blood T cell repertoires in COVID-19. In the study overall: There were acute and convalescent COVID-19 samples, and they came from the United States, Italy and Spain. PBMCs, B-cell-depleted T cells, or T cells provided the cDNA or gDNA that made up the material.

J was trimmed by 0 bases and V by 6 bases; bases with no gene match: 3. The germline V gene has CDR1 SNHLY and CDR2 FYNNEI. This CDR3 region has 15 residues. Per the authors' pipeline: Researchers report that nucleated cell counts were estimated from reference gene primer amplification. The protocol was immunoSEQ multiplex PCR, while the TCRdb copy is restricted to in-frame clones and leaves out a portion. From that table come the V and J calls and clone size; the DNA was used to work out D and trimming. The table records approximately 100,000 clones, approximately 85% of them present only once. The chain couples TRBV2 to TRBJ2-2; 8 nucleotides align to TRBD2. This clonotype was sampled from a woman aged 55-69 years with acute or convalescent COVID-19. Sequenced input: peripheral blood. DNA of the CDR3: TGTGCCAGCAGGGCGGGGGGCCCGAACACCGGGGAGCTGTTTTTT. It codes for CASRAGGPNTGELFF.